This T cell receptor beta chain was recovered during a study of blood T cell repertoires in COVID-19. Study-level information: Collection of acute and convalescent COVID-19 samples took place in the United States, Italy and Spain. PBMCs, B-cell-depleted T cells, or T cells were the source of the cDNA or gDNA that made up the material.

In the original analysis: Reference gene primers were amplified, and this amplification served to estimate nucleated cell counts. The data were produced by immunoSEQ multiplex PCR, yet TCRdb's version contains in-frame clones alone and is incomplete. The V and J calls and clone size were taken over from that table, and D and trimming were inferred from the DNA. The sample has about 250,000 clones, about 83% seen once. Patients from Seattle were sampled longitudinally, starting during active infection. Per germline, CDR1 SGHRS and CDR2 YFSETQ. The CDR3 loop spans 12 amino acids. The germline V and J ends were trimmed by 1 base and 6 bases, with 6 bases remaining between them.

The sequencing input was peripheral blood. The sequence derives from an elderly woman with COVID-19, enrolled during active disease. V gene TRBV5-1 combines with J gene TRBJ2-3; D gene ambiguous. The CDR3 protein is CASSLSMDTQYF. CDR3 nucleotides: TGCGCCAGCAGCTTGTCAATGGATACGCAGTATTTT.